These 14 T cell receptor beta chains were all obtained from the same sample, sequenced in a study of blood T cell repertoires in COVID-19. The data were produced by immunoSEQ multiplex PCR, yet TCRdb's version contains in-frame clones alone and is incomplete. The sample lists over 15,000 clones, 80% to 90% occurring once. The specimen was peripheral blood. Receptors originate from a man older than 75 with active COVID-19.

The CDR3 bases are TGCGCCAGCAGCCAAGATTTTCTCGGGGGTAATGAAAAACTGTTTTTT. This translates into CASSQDFLGGNEKLFF. The chain has TRBV4-1 and TRBJ1-4, with D maybe TRBD1 (5 bases). Germline CDR1 is MGHRA and CDR2 is YSYEKL. This CDR3 contains 16 residues. The V end was cut by 0 bases, the J end by 4 bases, with 12 bases between.

CDR3 sequence (DNA): TGTGCCAGCAGCCAACGACTAGCGGGGGGTAGCACAGATACGCAGTATTTT. Its translation is CASSQRLAGGSTDTQYF. V and J are TRBV3-1 (or the pseudogene TRBV3-2) and TRBJ2-3, with 13 bases matching TRBD2. This CDR3 is built from 17 residues. The V gene end was trimmed by 2 bases and the J gene end by 0 bases; junction bases not matched to a gene: 2. CDR1 and CDR2 from the germline V gene are LGHDT and YNNKEL (reference sequence).

J is TRBJ1-4 and V is TRBV7-9; 7 nucleotides match TRBD1. Unmatched junction bases numbered 8, after V lost 7 bases and J lost 0 bases. Germline V gives CDR1 SEHNR, CDR2 FQNEAQ (reference sequence). This CDR3 has 16 residues. The CDR3 sequence is CASTGPGGATNEKLFF. The CDR3 nucleotides are TGTGCCAGCACCGGACCAGGGGGTGCAACTAATGAAAAACTGTTTTTT.

The CDR3 is CASSQMAGGYTDTQYF. CDR3 coding DNA: TGCGCCAGCAGCCAAATGGCGGGAGGGTACACAGATACGCAGTATTTT. The chain joins TRBV4-3 to TRBJ2-3; 9 bases fit TRBD2. Per germline, CDR1 LGHNA and CDR2 YSLEER. V dropped 2 bases and J dropped 2; count of bases not matched to a gene: 5. The CDR3 is 16 amino acids.

The genes are TRBV5-4 and TRBJ1-1; weak D call: TRBD1 (6 bases). Between the trimmed V and J ends, which lost 0 bases and 5 bases, there was a span of 8 bases. This CDR3 region has 13 residues. Germline V lookup: CDR1 SGHNT, CDR2 YYREEE (reference sequence). The CDR3 here is CASSLATGTEAFF. CDR3 bases: TGTGCCAGCAGCTTGGCCACAGGGACTGAAGCTTTCTTT.

The chain joins TRBV13 to TRBJ1-2; no clear D gene. V lost 0 bases, J lost 6 bases, and 20 bases lay in between. This CDR3 contains 17 residues. The V gene's germline CDR1 is PRHDT and CDR2 FYEKMQ (reference sequence). CDR3 nucleotides: TGTGCCAGCAGCTTAGGCCATACAGACCGCGAGAGGGATGGCTACACCTTC. Its protein is CASSLGHTDRERDGYTF.

The chain is built from TRBV9 and TRBJ2-1, with 9 bases that match TRBD2. The CDR3 extends over 18 amino acids. Germline CDR1 is SGDLS and CDR2 is YYNGEE. Losses at the gene ends were 2 bases for V and 5 bases for J; bases not matched to a gene: 14. The CDR3 sequence is CASSVGQAGTSRDNEQFF. CDR3 sequence (DNA): TGTGCCAGCAGCGTCGGACAAGCGGGGACTAGCAGAGACAATGAGCAGTTCTTC.

This chain links TRBV19 with TRBJ2-2, with D perhaps TRBD1 (6 bases). The CDR3 covers 16 residues. Germline V gene sequence: CDR1 LNHDA, CDR2 SQIVND (reference sequence). V gave up 7 bases and J gave up 5 bases, with 20 bases separating them. The CDR3 spells CASIPTPGELTGELFF. CDR3 in DNA: TGTGCCAGTATACCAACCCCAGGGGAACTGACCGGGGAGCTGTTTTTT.

The chain recombines TRBV7-2 with TRBJ2-2, with 9 bases aligning to TRBD1. CDR1 is SGHTA and CDR2 is FQGNSA in the germline V gene. Germline trimming cut 5 bases from V and 3 bases from J; bases unmatched to any gene: 10. The length of the CDR3 is 17 residues. The CDR3: CASSASRDRAHTGELFF. The CDR3 DNA sequence: TGTGCCAGCAGCGCGTCCCGGGACAGGGCCCACACCGGGGAGCTGTTTTTT.

This chain links TRBV6-5 with TRBJ2-7; D perhaps matches TRBD1 (6 bases). CDR3 length: 13 residues. CDR1 and CDR2 from the germline V gene are MNHEY and SVGAGI. Trimming pared 6 bases from V and 2 bases from J, leaving 11 bases between. The CDR3 protein is CASSIKGAYEQYF. The CDR3 coding sequence is TGTGCCAGCAGCATCAAGGGGGCCTACGAGCAGTACTTC.

This clone appeared once. The rearrangement links TRBV4-1 to TRBJ2-2; D uncertain. V gave up 4 bases and J gave up 2 bases, with 17 bases separating them. Per germline, CDR1 MGHRA and CDR2 YSYEKL. This CDR3 is built from 17 residues. The chain's CDR3 is CASSPGLRRINTGELFF. CDR3 DNA sequence: TGCGCCAGCAGCCCAGGCCTTAGAAGAATAAACACCGGGGAGCTGTTTTTT.

The chain links TRBV9 to TRBJ2-7; 9 bases are a match to TRBD1. CDR1 and CDR2 from the germline V gene are SGDLS and YYNGEE. With V trimmed by 3 bases and J by 2 bases, 6 bases remained unmatched. CDR3 length: 15 residues. The DNA of the CDR3 is TGTGCCAGCAGCGAGGGACAGGGTCGGACCTACGAGCAGTACTTC. Translating it yields CASSEGQGRTYEQYF. Combining the CDR3 with reference TRBV9 and TRBJ2-7 gives the whole variable domain DSGVTQTPKHLITATGQRVTLRCSPRSGDLSVYWYQQSLDQGLQFLIQYYNGEERAKGNILERFSAQQFPDLHSELNLSSLELGDSALYFCASSEGQGRTYEQYFGPGTRLTVT.

This clone was recorded a few times. The rearrangement uses TRBV21-1 and TRBJ2-1; the tabulated D call, TRBD2, remains unverified against the DNA. TRBV21-1 represents a pseudogene. This CDR3 comprises 17 residues. CDR3 in DNA: TGTGCCAGCAGCCCACATGGACTAGCGGGAGAGGTCAATGAGCAGTTCTTC. Its translation is CASSPHGLAGEVNEQFF.

The J gene is TRBJ1-1, the V gene TRBV28; D unclear. Germline V gene lookup returns CDR1 MDHEN and CDR2 SYDVKM. V was trimmed by 6 bases and J by 1 base, leaving 9 bases between them. This CDR3 has 13 amino acids. The CDR3 coding sequence is TGTGCCAGCAGGAGAGGTCAGAACACTGAAGCTTTCTTT. It codes for CASRRGQNTEAFF.